What follows describes a single T cell receptor beta chain. Its antigen is currently unknown. This specimen comes from a study of shared clonotypes between healthy human individuals. Notes on the study in general: Researchers found naive subsets generally carried larger estimated richness than memory subsets. In contrast to clonotypes shared by all four donors, non-shared clonotypes had lower generation probabilities.

The CDR3 has 13 residues. With 6 bases removed from V and 7 bases from J, the gap between germline ends came to 15 bases. Germline V gives CDR1 LNHDA, CDR2 SQIVND (reference sequence). Sequencing was performed with immunoSEQ multiplex PCR; in TCRdb, only in-frame clones are kept and a portion is missing. The table lists about 2.4 million clones, 85% to 95% of them singletons. Material for sequencing was naive CD4+ T cells sorted from blood. Subset in this sample: CD45RA+ positively selected. The J gene is TRBJ1-2, the V gene TRBV19; the D is unclear. The sequence was obtained from a man aged 18 to 35 in good health. Written as DNA, the CDR3 is TGTGCCAGTAGGAACGGTGGGATTGGTGGCTACACCTTC. Translating it yields CASRNGGIGGYTF.